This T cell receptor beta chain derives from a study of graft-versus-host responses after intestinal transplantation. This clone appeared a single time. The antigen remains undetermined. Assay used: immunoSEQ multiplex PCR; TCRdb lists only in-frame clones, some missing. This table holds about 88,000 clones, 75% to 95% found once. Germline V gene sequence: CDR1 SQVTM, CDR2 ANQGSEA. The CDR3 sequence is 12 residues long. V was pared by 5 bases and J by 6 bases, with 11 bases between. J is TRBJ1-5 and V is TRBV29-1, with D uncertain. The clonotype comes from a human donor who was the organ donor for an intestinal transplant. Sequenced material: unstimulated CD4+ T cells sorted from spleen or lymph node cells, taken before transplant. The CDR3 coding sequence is TGCAGCGTTAAAGGGTCCGGTCAGCCCCAGCATTTT. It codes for CSVKGSGQPQHF.